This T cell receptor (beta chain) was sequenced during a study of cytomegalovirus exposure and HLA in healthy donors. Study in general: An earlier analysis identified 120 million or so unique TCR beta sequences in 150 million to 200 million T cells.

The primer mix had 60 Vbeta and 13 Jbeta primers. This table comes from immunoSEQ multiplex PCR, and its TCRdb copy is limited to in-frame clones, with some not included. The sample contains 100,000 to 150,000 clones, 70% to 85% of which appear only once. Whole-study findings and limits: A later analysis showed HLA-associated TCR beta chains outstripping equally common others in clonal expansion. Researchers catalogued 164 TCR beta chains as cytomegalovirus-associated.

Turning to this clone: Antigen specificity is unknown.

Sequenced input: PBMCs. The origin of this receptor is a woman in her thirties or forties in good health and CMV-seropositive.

In DNA form, the CDR3 reads TGTGCCAGCAGCCAGGGACTAGTGGATACGCAGTATTTT. It codes for CASSQGLVDTQYF. This chain joins TRBV7-2 and TRBJ2-3; TRBD2 aligns across 8 bases. The junction had 4 bases not matched to a gene; V was cut back by 5 bases and J by 6 bases. Per the germline V gene, CDR1 is SGHTA and CDR2 is FQGNSA. The CDR3 extends over 13 amino acids.